This TCR beta chain comes out of a study of T cells in Graves' hyperthyroidism and ophthalmopathy. This clonotype has ten or more counts. The TCR beta CDR3 regions underwent amplification using RNA transcripts as the source. First-round RT-PCR with HTBI primers amplified the TCR CDR3 region. TCRdb called the multiplex PCR reads again in MiXCR, with one record for every CDR3 protein. The sample has about 58,000 distinct CDR3 sequences, about 50% seen once. Sequenced material: blood. This TCR was sampled from a woman between 25 and 40 years old with Graves' ophthalmopathy.

This CDR3 is CASSQEGSGRQGEAFF. DNA for the CDR3: TGCGCCAGCAGCCAAGAAGGGTCAGGACGCCAAGGGGAAGCTTTCTTT. The chain is built from TRBV4-1 and TRBJ1-1; the D is unclear. With 0 bases removed from V and 8 bases from J, the gap between germline ends came to 19 bases. This CDR3 region has 16 residues. Germline V gene lookup returns CDR1 MGHRA and CDR2 YSYEKL.